This T cell receptor beta chain was documented in a study of T cells in localized non-small cell lung cancer. Points from the study as a whole: Out of the top 100 tumor clones, a median about 58 were seen in adjacent lung. Highest T cell clonality was seen in uninvolved adjacent lung, surpassing that measured in tumor.

Comments on this clone: The antigen is undetermined.

The CDR3 totals 16 residues. The V and J ends lost 6 bases and 0 bases, in that order; junction bases with no gene match: 10. Germline assignment: CDR1 MGHDK and CDR2 SYGVNS. Sequencing was performed with immunoSEQ multiplex PCR; in TCRdb, only in-frame clones are kept and a portion is missing. This sample has about 54,000 clones, with approximately 80% found just once. The chain recombines TRBV25-1 with TRBJ2-7, with 8 positions matching TRBD1. This receptor was obtained from a female donor over 55 with stage II squamous cell lung carcinoma. Specimen: peripheral blood, collected before any cancer treatment. In nucleotides, the CDR3 is TGTGCCAGCAGCCCCACAGGGGGAAGTAACTCCTACGAGCAGTACTTC. Translating gives CASSPTGGSNSYEQYF.